This is a list of T cell receptor beta chains from one sample in a study of T cells in Graves' hyperthyroidism and ophthalmopathy. TCRdb reprocessed the multiplex PCR reads with MiXCR, giving one entry per CDR3 protein. The sample shows about 530,000 distinct CDR3 sequences, 17% of them seen only once. The specimen was blood. The receptor set was obtained from a woman aged 18-29 years with Graves' ophthalmopathy. Each CDR3 is given with its conserved first and last residue. Fields, in order: V gene, clone size, D gene, CDR3 length, J gene, CDR3 DNA, CDR3 protein. D genes are given only for firm matches. Only part of the rows carry a size: once, few, many, or a class if the clone is expanded.

>TRBV6-5|-|TRBD1|19|TRBJ1-4
TGTGCCAGCAGTTACTCACAACAGGGGAGTACAGCAACTAATGAAAAACTGTTTTTT
CASSYSQQGSTATNEKLFF
>TRBV11-2|many|-|15|TRBJ2-3
TGTGCCAGCAGCTTGAGTTGGGCTAGCACAGATACGCAGTATTTT
CASSLSWASTDTQYF
>TRBV28|many|TRBD1|14|TRBJ1-2
TGTGCCAGCAGGGGACAGGGTTCTTCCTATGGCTACACCTTC
CASRGQGSSYGYTF
>TRBV7-6|-|TRBD2|18|TRBJ2-5
TGTGCCAGCAGCTTCTTAGCGGGAGAGGATGGGGGGCAAGAGACCCAGTACTTC
CASSFLAGEDGGQETQYF
>TRBV6-1|many|-|17|TRBJ1-4
TGTGCCAGCAGTGAAGCGCGGTGGACCCCGGCTAATGAAAAACTGTTTTTT
CASSEARWTPANEKLFF
>TRBV7-3|many|-|14|TRBJ2-5
TGTGCCAGCAGCGCCTTTGGAGAGCAAGAGACCCAGTACTTC
CASSAFGEQETQYF
>TRBV9|many|-|15|TRBJ1-1
TGTGCCAGCAGCGTAGCAGGGGATCTGAACACTGAAGCTTTCTTT
CASSVAGDLNTEAFF
>TRBV5-8|-|-|16|TRBJ1-5
TGTGCCAGCAGCTTTGACCGGAGCACGAGCAATCAGCCCCAGCATTTT
CASSFDRSTSNQPQHF
>TRBV19|many|-|13|TRBJ2-7
TGTGCCAGTAAGGGGGATCTATCCTACGAGCAGTACTTC
CASKGDLSYEQYF
>TRBV28|many|-|14|TRBJ1-5
TGTGCCAGCAGTTTATCGCGGGGGGGTCAGCCCCAGCATTTT
CASSLSRGGQPQHF
>TRBV28|-|TRBD1|16|TRBJ1-5
TGTGCCAGCAGCGTCACGGGACAGCTATCGGGTCAGCCCCAGCATTTT
CASSVTGQLSGQPQHF
>TRBV12-3/TRBV12-4|many|-|14|TRBJ2-1
TGTGCCAGCAGTTTCGGCGGACTGGGGGATGAGCAGTTCTTC
CASSFGGLGDEQFF
>TRBV7-2|few|-|12|TRBJ2-5
TGTGCCAGCAGCGAGACCCAAGAGACCCAGTACTTC
CASSETQETQYF
>TRBV9|many|-|13|TRBJ1-1
TGTGCCAGCAGCGATCCACCGAACACTGAAGCTTTCTTT
CASSDPPNTEAFF
>TRBV5-6|few|-|15|TRBJ2-3
TGTGCCAGCAGGCAGGGAGTGGGGAGCACAGATACGCAGTATTTT
CASRQGVGSTDTQYF
>TRBV12-3/TRBV12-4|few|-|12|TRBJ2-7
TGTGCCAGCAGTTTATTACGCGGCGAGCAGTACTTC
CASSLLRGEQYF
>TRBV12-5|many|TRBD1|13|TRBJ1-1
TGTGCTAGTGGCCTAACAGGGGGCACTGAAGCTTTCTTT
CASGLTGGTEAFF
>TRBV7-2|many|-|11|TRBJ2-7
TGTGCCAGCAGCCCGGCGGGTGAGCAGTACTTC
CASSPAGEQYF
>TRBV19|few|TRBD1|17|TRBJ2-1
TGTGCCAGTAGTCCGACGGGACAGGGACGCTCCTACAATGAGCAGTTCTTC
CASSPTGQGRSYNEQFF
>TRBV27|many|TRBD2|17|TRBJ2-7
TGTGCCAGCAGTTTAATCGGGGCGGGAGGACTCTCCTACGAGCAGTACTTC
CASSLIGAGGLSYEQYF
>TRBV27|-|TRBD1|15|TRBJ2-7
TGTGCCAACAGGCCGGGACAGGGTTTATCTTACGAGCAGTACTTC
CANRPGQGLSYEQYF
>TRBV27|once|-|13|TRBJ2-7
TGTGCCAGCAGTTTATCGGGGAAGTGGGAGCAGTACTTC
CASSLSGKWEQYF
>TRBV15|-|TRBD2|13|TRBJ2-7
TGTGCCACCAGCGGGGACTATACCCACGAGCAGTACTTC
CATSGDYTHEQYF
>TRBV30|-|TRBD1|15|TRBJ2-1
TGTGCCTGGACCCCCGGGACAGGGGATTACAATGAGCAGTTCTTC
CAWTPGTGDYNEQFF
>TRBV7-3|-|-|16|TRBJ1-1
TGTGCCAGCAGCTTAAAGGGGCAGATCATGAACACTGAAGCTTTCTTT
CASSLKGQIMNTEAFF
>TRBV12-3/TRBV12-4|many|-|16|TRBJ1-5
TGTGCCAGCAGTTTTCGGAGGCAGGGGTTTAGACAGCCCCAGCATTTT
CASSFRRQGFRQPQHF
>TRBV6-5|few|-|15|TRBJ1-1
TGTGCCAGCAGTTACGACCGTCAGGGGAACACTGAAGCTTTCTTT
CASSYDRQGNTEAFF